The 8 T cell receptor beta chains below were found in one sample sequenced in a study of T-cell memory formation after mild COVID-19. TCRdb used MiXCR to reprocess the 5' RACE reads, holding one entry per CDR3 protein. The top ten clones hold 20% to 25% of a sample with around 300,000 distinct CDR3 sequences, 8% to 9% of them seen once. The source material was PBMCs or a T cell subset sorted from them (not recorded which). The receptors derive from a man aged 18 to 30 who had mild COVID-19 (a few samples of this study predate the infection). Cell type and time point are not known.

In this sample, this clonotype turned up a few times. The rearrangement uses TRBV23-1 and TRBJ2-5; D remains ambiguous. TRBV23-1 is sorted into the ORF group, with uncertain function. Trimming left V 7 bases short and J 3 bases short, with 18 bases between. CDR3 length: 15 amino acids. DNA of the CDR3: TGCGCCAGCACCCTAATCCGGTCGCCCAAAGAGACCCAGTACTTC. Translation: CASTLIRSPKETQYF.

This clonotype appeared many times. This chain uses TRBV20-1 with TRBJ2-7; D is undetermined. The CDR3 runs 14 residues. Deletions cut 3 bases from V and 4 bases from J, with 16 bases between. Germline V gene data show CDR1 as DFQATT and CDR2 as SNEGSKA (reference sequence). The CDR3 region has the DNA TGCAGTGCTAGGGGTCAGGCCGAGAAGTACGAGCAGTACTTC. Translating gives CSARGQAEKYEQYF.

This rearrangement joins TRBV7-8 to TRBJ1-6; 9 nucleotides agree with TRBD1. The germline V gene encodes CDR1 SGHVS and CDR2 FQNEAQ. This CDR3 is 17 amino acids long. The trim removed 2 bases at V and 9 bases at J, leaving 11 bases unmatched. The DNA of the CDR3 is TGTGCCAGCAGCTTATGGGGCCGCGCACAGGGGGCTTCACCCCTCCACTTT. This encodes CASSLWGRAQGASPLHF.

This clonotype has more than one count but fewer than ten. V gene TRBV7-3 combines with J gene TRBJ1-1, with 7 bases that match TRBD1. The CDR3 sequence is 19 residues long. V gave up 3 bases and J gave up 0 bases; unmatched junction bases: 16. Germline CDR1 reads SGHTA; CDR2 reads FQGTGA. The CDR3 sequence: CASSFPGTEAPTMNTEAFF. The CDR3 bases are TGTGCCAGCAGCTTCCCCGGGACAGAGGCTCCCACTATGAACACTGAAGCTTTCTTT.

On this clonotype: A junction boundary mismatches the germline segment, possibly from a read error. This rearrangement joins TRBV20-1 to TRBJ1-1, with D possibly TRBD1 on 5 matching bases. CDR1 and CDR2 from the germline V gene are DFQATT and SNEGSKA (reference sequence). The CDR3 contains 13 residues. The chain's CDR3 is CSARGVRPTEAFF. CDR3 coding DNA: TGCAGTGCCAGAGGGGTTCGCCCCACTGAAGCTTTCTTT.

Many counts were recorded for this clonotype. The V call is TRBV29-1, the J call TRBJ2-1; tentatively, D is TRBD1 (6 bases). The CDR3 is 14 residues long. Germline V CDR1 and CDR2: SQVTM, ANQGSEA. Trimming took 6 bases from V and 0 from J, leaving 12 bases between them. The CDR3 loop is CSVRTESSYNEQFF. The CDR3 DNA follows: TGCAGCGTCAGGACAGAGAGCTCCTACAATGAGCAGTTCTTC.

This chain uses TRBV20-1 with TRBJ2-1; D ambiguous. V was cut by 3 bases and J by 5 bases, with 11 bases left in between. The germline V gene encodes CDR1 DFQATT and CDR2 SNEGSKA (reference sequence). The CDR3 contains 13 residues. The CDR3 bases are TGCAGTGCTAGTTTGGGTGCCCACAATGAGCAGTTCTTC. Its protein product is CSASLGAHNEQFF.

In its sample, this clonotype was seen a few times. This chain connects TRBV7-9 to TRBJ1-2; D may be TRBD1 (5 bases). The V end was cut by 7 bases, the J end by 2 bases, with 14 bases between. This CDR3 region has 14 residues. CDR1 is SEHNR, CDR2 FQNEAQ, per germline (reference sequence). DNA for the CDR3: TGTGCCAGCACCCACCTGGGGGAAAACTATGGCTACACCTTC. Translated, it gives CASTHLGENYGYTF.